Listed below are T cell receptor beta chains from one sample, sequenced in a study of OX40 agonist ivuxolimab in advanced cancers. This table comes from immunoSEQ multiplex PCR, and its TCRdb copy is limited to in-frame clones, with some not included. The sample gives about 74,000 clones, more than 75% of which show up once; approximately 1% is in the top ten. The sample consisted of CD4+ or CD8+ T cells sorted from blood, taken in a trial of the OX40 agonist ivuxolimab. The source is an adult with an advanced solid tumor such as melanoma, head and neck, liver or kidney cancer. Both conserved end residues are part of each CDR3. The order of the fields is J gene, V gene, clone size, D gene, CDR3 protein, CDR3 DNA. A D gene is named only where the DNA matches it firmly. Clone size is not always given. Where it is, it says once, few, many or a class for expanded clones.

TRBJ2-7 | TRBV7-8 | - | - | CASSSQGYEQYF | TGTGCCAGCAGCTCACAGGGCTACGAGCAGTACTTC
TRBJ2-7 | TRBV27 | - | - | CASSLSSGLPREQYF | TGTGCCAGCAGTTTATCGAGCGGTCTACCGCGTGAGCAGTACTTC
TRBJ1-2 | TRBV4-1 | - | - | CASSQVTAGGSNYGYTF | TGCGCCAGCAGCCAAGTTACGGCGGGGGGATCGAACTATGGCTACACCTTC
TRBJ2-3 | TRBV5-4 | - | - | CASTRSPGLQVSTDTQYF | TGTGCCAGCACCCGAAGCCCGGGACTCCAAGTCTCCACAGATACGCAGTATTTT
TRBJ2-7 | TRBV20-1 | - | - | CSATGTYEQYF | TGCAGCGCCACAGGGACGTACGAGCAGTACTTC
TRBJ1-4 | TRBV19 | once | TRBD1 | CASSNPGGQINEKLFF | TGTGCCAGTTCCAATCCAGGGGGACAGATTAATGAAAAACTGTTTTTT
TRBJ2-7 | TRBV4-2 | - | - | CASQGLSSEQYF | TGTGCCAGTCAGGGGCTCTCCTCCGAGCAGTACTTC
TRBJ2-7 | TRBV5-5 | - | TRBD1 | CASSWTGVGEQYF | TGTGCCAGCAGCTGGACAGGGGTAGGAGAGCAGTACTTC
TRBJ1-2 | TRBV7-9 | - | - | CASSPSPMGGGYTF | TGTGCCAGCAGCCCCTCCCCAATGGGCGGGGGCTACACCTTC
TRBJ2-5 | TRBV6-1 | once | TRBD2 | CASSEGGLAGGAGETQYF | TGTGCCAGCAGTGAAGGGGGACTAGCGGGGGGAGCTGGGGAGACCCAGTACTTC
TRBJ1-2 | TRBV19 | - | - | CASRPGVYGYTF | TGTGCCAGTCGGCCGGGGGTCTATGGCTACACCTTC
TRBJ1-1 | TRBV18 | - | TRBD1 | CASSPGQTNTEAFF | TGTGCCAGCTCACCGGGACAGACAAACACTGAAGCTTTCTTT
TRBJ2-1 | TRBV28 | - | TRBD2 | CATGGAGGQGYNEQFF | TGTGCCACCGGCGGGGCGGGAGGGCAGGGCTACAATGAGCAGTTCTTC
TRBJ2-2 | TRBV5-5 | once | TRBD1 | CANLGQGLAGELFF | TGTGCCAACCTGGGACAGGGGTTGGCCGGGGAGCTGTTTTTT
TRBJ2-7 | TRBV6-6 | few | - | CASSTYLSYEQYF | TGTGCCAGCAGTACCTACCTTTCCTACGAGCAGTACTTC
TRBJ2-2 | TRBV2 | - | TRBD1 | CASSEAGQGTGELFF | TGTGCCAGCAGTGAAGCGGGACAGGGGACCGGGGAGCTGTTTTTT
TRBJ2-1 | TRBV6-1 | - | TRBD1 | CASSGTASNEQFF | TGTGCCAGCAGCGGGACAGCGAGCAATGAGCAGTTCTTC
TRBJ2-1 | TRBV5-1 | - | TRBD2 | CASSLPSVAGGYNEQFF | TGCGCCAGCAGCTTGCCCAGCGTAGCGGGAGGGTACAATGAGCAGTTCTTC
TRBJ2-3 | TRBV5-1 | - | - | CASSVGFTDTQYF | TGCGCCAGCAGCGTGGGGTTCACAGATACGCAGTATTTT
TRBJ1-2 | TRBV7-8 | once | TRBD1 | CASSLGTGGVYGYTF | TGTGCCAGCAGCTTAGGGACAGGGGGCGTCTATGGCTACACCTTC
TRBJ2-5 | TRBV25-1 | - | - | CASSEENWQETQYF | TGTGCCAGCAGTGAAGAAAATTGGCAAGAGACCCAGTACTTC
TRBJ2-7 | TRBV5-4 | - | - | CASSRGGDEQYF | TGTGCCAGCAGCCGGGGTGGAGACGAGCAGTACTTC
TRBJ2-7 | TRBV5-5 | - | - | CASSTRTAPSEQYF | TGTGCCAGCAGTACACGGACAGCCCCCTCCGAGCAGTACTTC
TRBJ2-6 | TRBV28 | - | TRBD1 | CASSSGGAGANVLTF | TGTGCCAGCAGTTCAGGGGGCGCTGGGGCCAACGTCCTGACTTTC
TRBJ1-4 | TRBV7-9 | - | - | CASSPTGRNSGEKLFF | TGTGCCAGCAGCCCCACCGGAAGGAATTCGGGAGAAAAACTGTTTTTT
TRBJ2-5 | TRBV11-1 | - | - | CASSDSDRQETQYF | TGTGCCAGCAGCGATTCGGACAGACAAGAGACCCAGTACTTC
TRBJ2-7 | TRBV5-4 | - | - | CASSLGQRGTYEQYF | TGTGCCAGCAGCTTGGGACAGCGTGGGACCTACGAGCAGTACTTC
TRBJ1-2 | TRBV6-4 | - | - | CASSDGNRATDGYTF | TGTGCCAGCAGTGACGGGAACAGGGCTACAGATGGCTACACCTTC
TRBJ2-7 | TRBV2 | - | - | CASSEKSLQYF | TGTGCCAGCAGTGAAAAGTCTTTGCAGTACTTC
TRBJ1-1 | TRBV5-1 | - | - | CASSLGAGGNTEAFF | TGCGCCAGCAGCTTGGGAGCGGGGGGGAACACTGAAGCTTTCTTT
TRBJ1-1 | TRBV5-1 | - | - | CASSLAGTQGKHQAFF | TGCGCCAGCAGCTTGGCCGGGACCCAGGGGAAACATCAAGCTTTCTTT
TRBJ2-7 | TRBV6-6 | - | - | CASSYALSSEQYF | TGTGCCAGCAGCTATGCCCTTTCCTCCGAGCAGTACTTC
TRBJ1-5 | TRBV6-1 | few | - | CASRDQEGPQHF | TGTGCCAGCAGGGATCAGGAGGGGCCCCAGCATTTT
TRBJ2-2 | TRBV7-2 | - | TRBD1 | CASSLAGGWNTGELFF | TGTGCCAGCAGCTTAGCAGGGGGCTGGAACACCGGGGAGCTGTTTTTT
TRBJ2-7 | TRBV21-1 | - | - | CASSKVDRAYEQYF | TGTGCCAGCAGCAAAGTGGACAGGGCCTACGAGCAGTACTTC
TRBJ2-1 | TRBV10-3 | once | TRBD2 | CAISERGLASRDEQFF | TGTGCCATCAGTGAGAGGGGACTAGCGTCACGGGATGAGCAGTTCTTC
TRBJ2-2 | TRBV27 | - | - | CASAILVGRPTANTGELFF | TGTGCCAGCGCCATCCTCGTGGGCAGGCCTACAGCGAACACCGGGGAGCTGTTTTTT
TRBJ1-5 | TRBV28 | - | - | CASSSGRGNQPQHF | TGTGCCAGCAGTTCAGGAAGAGGCAATCAGCCCCAGCATTTT
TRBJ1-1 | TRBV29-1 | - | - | CSVLGHLNTEAFF | TGCAGCGTCCTGGGACATTTGAACACTGAAGCTTTCTTT
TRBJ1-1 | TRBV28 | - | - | CASSIYRLNTEAFF | TGTGCCAGCAGCATCTACCGATTGAACACTGAAGCTTTCTTT
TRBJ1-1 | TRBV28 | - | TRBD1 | CASSLGQGRNTEAFF | TGTGCCAGCAGTTTGGGACAGGGGAGGAACACTGAAGCTTTCTTT